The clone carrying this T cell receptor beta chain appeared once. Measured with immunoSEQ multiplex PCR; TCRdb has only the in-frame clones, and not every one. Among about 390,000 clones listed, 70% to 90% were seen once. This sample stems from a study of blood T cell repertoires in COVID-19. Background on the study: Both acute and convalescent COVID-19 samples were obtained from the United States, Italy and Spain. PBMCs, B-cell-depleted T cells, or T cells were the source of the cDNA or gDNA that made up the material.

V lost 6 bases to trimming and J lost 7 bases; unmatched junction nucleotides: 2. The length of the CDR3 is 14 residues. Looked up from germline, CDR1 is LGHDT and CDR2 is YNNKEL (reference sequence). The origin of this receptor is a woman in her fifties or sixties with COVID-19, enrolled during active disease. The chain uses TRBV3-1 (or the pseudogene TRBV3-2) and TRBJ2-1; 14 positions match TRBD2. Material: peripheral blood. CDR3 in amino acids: CASRRTSGGNEQFF. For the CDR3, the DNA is TGTGCCAGCAGGCGGACTAGCGGGGGGAATGAGCAGTTCTTC.